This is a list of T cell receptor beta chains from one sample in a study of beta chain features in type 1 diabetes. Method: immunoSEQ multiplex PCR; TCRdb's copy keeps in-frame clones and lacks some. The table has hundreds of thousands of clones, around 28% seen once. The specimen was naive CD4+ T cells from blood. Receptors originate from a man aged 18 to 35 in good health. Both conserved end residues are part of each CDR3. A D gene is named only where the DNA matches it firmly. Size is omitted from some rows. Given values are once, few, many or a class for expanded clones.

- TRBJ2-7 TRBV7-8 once TGTGCCAGCAGCTTAGTAGGCAGGAATACCTACGAGCAGTACTTC CASSLVGRNTYEQYF
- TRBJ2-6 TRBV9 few TGTGCCAGCAGCATAGGGTTCCCAGGGGCCAACGTCCTGACTTTC CASSIGFPGANVLTF
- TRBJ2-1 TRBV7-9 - TGTGCCAGCAGCTCCCTCTACAATGAGCAGTTCTTC CASSSLYNEQFF
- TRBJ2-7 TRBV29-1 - TGCAGCGTGGGGGGCCTTGGAACCCACGAGCAGTACTTC CSVGGLGTHEQYF
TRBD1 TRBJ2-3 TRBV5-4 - TGTGCCAGCAGCTTGCCCGGACAGGGTGGGGAGTATTTT CASSLPGQGGEYF
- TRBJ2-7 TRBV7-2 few TGTGCCAGCAGCTTTAGCCCCTTCTACGAGCAGTACTTC CASSFSPFYEQYF
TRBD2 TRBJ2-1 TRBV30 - TGTGCCTGGAAACCGACTAGCGGGCTAGGTGAGCAGTTCTTC CAWKPTSGLGEQFF
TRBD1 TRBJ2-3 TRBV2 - TGTGCCAGCGGGGACAGAAGTTCTAGCACAGATACGCAGTATTTT CASGDRSSSTDTQYF
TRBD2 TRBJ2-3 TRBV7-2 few TGTGCCAGCAGCTTAGCGAGACTAGCGGGGCCCACAGATACGCAGTATTTT CASSLARLAGPTDTQYF
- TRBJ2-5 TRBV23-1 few TGCGCCAGCACTCCGGGACCAAGGGTGGAGACCCAGTACTTC CASTPGPRVETQYF
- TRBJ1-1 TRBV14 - TGTGCCAGCAGCCTCCTCGGGGGGGGCACTGAAGCTTTCTTT CASSLLGGGTEAFF
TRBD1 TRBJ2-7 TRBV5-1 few TGCGCCAGCAGCTCCGGGACAGTGGCCTACGAGCAGTACTTC CASSSGTVAYEQYF
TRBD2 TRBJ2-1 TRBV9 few TGTGCCAGCAGCGGACCGGGAGGCCCCTCCTACAATGAGCAGTTCTTC CASSGPGGPSYNEQFF
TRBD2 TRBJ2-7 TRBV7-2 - TGTGCCAGCACCCCGGCGTCTCCCAGCGGGAGTTCCTACGAGCAGTACTTC CASTPASPSGSSYEQYF
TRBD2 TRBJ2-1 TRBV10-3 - TGTGCCATCAGTGAAACGGGGGGGACAAGGAATGAGCAGTTCTTC CAISETGGTRNEQFF
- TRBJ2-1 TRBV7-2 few TGTGCCAGCAGCCATACAACAGCGGAGGCCGGGTATGAGCAGTTCTTC CASSHTTAEAGYEQFF
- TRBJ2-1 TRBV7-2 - TGTGCCAGCAGATTACAGGGTTTGAGCGATGAGCAGTTCTTC CASRLQGLSDEQFF
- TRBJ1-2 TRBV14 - TGTGCCAGCAGCCAAGCGAGCAGGTCCTACTATGGCTACACCTTC CASSQASRSYYGYTF
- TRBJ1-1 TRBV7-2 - TGTGCCAGCAGCCTGAGAAGGAACACTGAAGCTTTCTTT CASSLRRNTEAFF
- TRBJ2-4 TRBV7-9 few TGTGCCAGCAGCTCGATACTAGCCAAAAACATTCAGTACTTC CASSSILAKNIQYF